Here is one TCR beta chain with its context. What it recognizes is unknown. J was trimmed by 0 bases and V by 8 bases; bases with no gene match: 3. Germline-derived CDR1 and CDR2 are ENHRY and SYGVKD. CDR3 length: 13 amino acids. This sample stems from a study of shared clonotypes between healthy human individuals. The naive CD8 population came from CD45RO-negative cells selected for CCR7, without terminally differentiated effector memory CD45RA+ cells. Broader study findings: Naive subsets usually exceeded memory subsets in estimated richness.

TCRdb's table, derived via immunoSEQ multiplex PCR, lists solely in-frame clones and lacks some. Here the sample spans about 2 million clones, 85% to 95% being singletons. The TCR sequence derives from a man between 18 and 29 years old in good health. The gene calls are TRBV10-3 and TRBJ2-5, with TRBD2 matching 7 bases. Sequencing used naive CD8+ T cells sorted from blood. The CDR3 DNA sequence: TGTGCCATCTCCGGGACTAACCAAGAGACCCAGTACTTC. Its protein product is CAISGTNQETQYF.